The 30 T cell receptor beta chains below come from one sample, sequenced in a study of T cell repertoires in cytomegalovirus infection. TCRdb reprocessed the reads via MiXCR and lists one record per CDR3 protein. The table lists under 350,000 distinct CDR3 sequences, 9.6% of them singletons, with approximately 2.4% in the top ten. Input material: PBMCs. The receptors were gathered from a human donor in good health (CMV status not recorded). Some clones in this sample may be carry-over from other donors' samples.

In this sample, this clonotype turned up many times. The chain joins TRBV7-3 to TRBJ2-2; possibly TRBD1 for D (5 bases). V lost 1 base and J 3 bases, leaving 9 bases between the germline ends. The CDR3 is 15 amino acids. Germline assignment: CDR1 SGHTA and CDR2 FQGTGA. CDR3 DNA: TGTGCCAGCAGCTTAATTGACAGCCACACCGGGGAGCTGTTTTTT. Its translation is CASSLIDSHTGELFF.

There are many counts of this clonotype. This chain joins TRBV19 and TRBJ2-2; 8 nucleotides align to TRBD2. This CDR3 is built from 17 residues. Trimming removed 7 bases from V and 4 bases from J; junction bases left unmatched: 14. Germline V gene lookup returns CDR1 LNHDA and CDR2 SQIVND (reference sequence). In nucleotides, the CDR3 is TGTGCCAGTACTCCCTTCGGCGGGGGGTCTCCCACCGGGGAGCTGTTTTTT. Amino acid sequence: CASTPFGGGSPTGELFF.

This clonotype came up many times. CDR3 sequence (DNA): TGTGCCAGCAACGGAGGAGGCAATCAGCCCCAGCATTTT. Translated: CASNGGGNQPQHF. The chain has TRBV12-3 or TRBV12-4 and TRBJ1-5; D gene uncertain. Deletions cut 7 bases from V and 2 bases from J, with 9 bases between. The CDR3 loop spans 13 amino acids.

This rearrangement joins TRBV2 to TRBJ2-1; D is perhaps TRBD1 (6 bases). Looked up from germline, CDR1 is SNHLY and CDR2 is FYNNEI. V dropped 10 bases and J dropped 0 bases, with 25 bases sitting between them. The CDR3 is 18 amino acids. CDR3 coding DNA: TGTGCCACCCGAGGTGCTAGGGGGACCACCAGCTCCTACAATGAGCAGTTCTTC. As protein: CATRGARGTTSSYNEQFF. The full variable domain, rest sourced from reference TRBV2 and TRBJ2-1, is EPEVTQTPSHQVTQMGQEVILRCVPISNHLYFYWYRQILGQKVEFLVSFYNNEISEKSEIFDDQFSVERPDGSNFTLKIRSTKLEDSAMYFCATRGARGTTSSYNEQFFGPGTRLTVL.

V gene TRBV20-1 combines with J gene TRBJ1-2; tentative D call: TRBD1 (6 bases). Germline loops: CDR1 DFQATT, CDR2 SNEGSKA (reference sequence). The germline V and J ends were trimmed by 3 bases and 4 bases, with 12 bases remaining between them. The CDR3 is made up of 13 amino acids. The CDR3 region is CSASRTGIYGYTF. The DNA of the CDR3 is TGCAGTGCTAGTAGAACAGGGATCTATGGCTACACCTTC.

In this sample, this clonotype turned up a few times. V and J are TRBV14 and TRBJ1-1; 7 bases map to TRBD1. The CDR3 is made up of 13 amino acids. CDR1 is SGHDN, CDR2 FVKESK, per germline. The V segment lost 6 bases and the J segment 0 bases; nucleotides outside the gene matches: 1. CDR3 loop: CASRRGLNTEAFF. The CDR3 DNA reads TGTGCCAGCAGGAGGGGGCTGAACACTGAAGCTTTCTTT.

This clonotype was counted many times. J is TRBJ2-2 and V is TRBV7-2; 10 nucleotides match TRBD1. Germline V gene sequence: CDR1 SGHTA, CDR2 FQGNSA. CDR3 length equals 19 residues. Germline trimming cut 3 bases from V and 2 bases from J; bases unmatched to any gene: 12. In DNA, the CDR3 is TGTGCCAGCAGCTTCAGACAGGGGGCACACCCATACAACACCGGGGAGCTGTTTTTT. This gives the protein CASSFRQGAHPYNTGELFF.

The sample holds many counts of this clonotype. The chain employs TRBV7-8 and TRBJ2-1; 10 nucleotides match TRBD2. Germline assignment: CDR1 SGHVS and CDR2 FQNEAQ. V shed 2 bases and J 4 bases; nucleotides not matched to a gene: 5. The CDR3 is made up of 16 amino acids. The CDR3 DNA is TGTGCCAGCAGCTTATTGGGGACTAGCGTTTACAATGAGCAGTTCTTC. This translates into CASSLLGTSVYNEQFF.

This clonotype appeared many times. J is TRBJ2-1 and V is TRBV7-6; TRBD2 agrees at 13 bases. V was clipped by 1 base and J by 8 bases; unmatched bases: 17. Germline CDR1 is SGHVS and CDR2 is FNYEAQ. The CDR3 has 20 residues. The CDR3 DNA reads as TGTGCCAGCAGCTTAGGAATTCCGGGACTAGCGGGGTCTACTTACGATGAGCAGTTCTTC. It yields the protein CASSLGIPGLAGSTYDEQFF.

This clonotype was counted ten times or more. V is TRBV7-9 and J is TRBJ2-3; 7 nucleotides agree with TRBD1. The V segment lost 11 bases and the J segment 5 bases; nucleotides outside the gene matches: 10. This CDR3 contains 13 residues. Germline V CDR1 and CDR2: SEHNR, FQNEAQ (reference sequence). This CDR3 is CAGLRTGGDTQYF. The DNA for the CDR3 is TGTGCCGGTCTAAGGACAGGTGGAGATACGCAGTATTTT.

This clonotype was counted many times. The V call is TRBV6-1, the J call TRBJ2-3; perhaps TRBD1 as D (6 bases). In germline, CDR1 is MNHNS, CDR2 SASEGT. This CDR3 contains 13 residues. Trimming shortened V by 8 bases and J by 4 bases, and 13 bases separated the two germline ends. This chain's CDR3 is CASGYRDPDTQYF. In nucleotides, the CDR3 is TGTGCCAGCGGCTACAGGGACCCAGATACGCAGTATTTT.

This clonotype was counted ten times or more. The rearrangement links TRBV5-6 to TRBJ2-1; D tentatively fits TRBD1 or TRBD2 (5 bases each). CDR1 SGHDT and CDR2 YYEEEE come from the germline V gene. The CDR3 consists of 11 residues. Trimming cost V 2 bases and J 11 bases, with 8 bases left between them. The chain's CDR3 is CASSFGGKQFF. The CDR3 coding sequence is TGTGCCAGCAGCTTTGGGGGTAAGCAGTTCTTC.

Worth noting for this clonotype: A much more abundant neighbour one base away suggests this may be a read error. V gene TRBV14 combines with J gene TRBJ1-2; 8 bases are shared with TRBD1. Germline CDR1 SGHDN, CDR2 FVKESK. CDR3 length: 16 amino acids. The CDR3 region is CASSQDIGDRSYGYIF. DNA of the CDR3: TGTGCCAGCAGCCAAGATATCGGGGACAGGAGCTATGGCTACATCTTC.

This clonotype was seen ten or more times. The CDR3 spells CASSPRQGLEQYV. The CDR3 DNA follows: TGTGCCAGCAGTCCTAGACAGGGACTCGAGCAGTACGTC. This chain joins TRBV28 and TRBJ2-7, with D maybe TRBD1 (7 bases). This CDR3 contains 13 residues. Germline assignment: CDR1 MDHEN and CDR2 SYDVKM. The germline V and J ends were trimmed by 5 bases and 6 bases, with 14 bases remaining between them.

The chain couples TRBV10-3 to TRBJ2-1; 12 bases are shared with TRBD2. Unmatched junction bases numbered 9, after V lost 5 bases and J lost 10 bases. CDR3 size: 15 residues. Looked up from germline, CDR1 is ENHRY and CDR2 is SYGVKD. This CDR3 is CAISLAGGGHGEQFF. CDR3 coding DNA: TGTGCCATCAGTCTAGCGGGGGGGGGGCATGGGGAGCAGTTCTTC.

At least ten counts were recorded for this clonotype. The rearrangement links TRBV28 to TRBJ1-5, with 11 bases that match TRBD1. The trim removed 6 bases at V and 4 bases at J, leaving 5 bases unmatched. Germline V gives CDR1 MDHEN, CDR2 SYDVKM. The CDR3 totals 15 residues. Here the CDR3 reads CASRRTGGWNQPQHF. CDR3 coding DNA: TGTGCCAGCAGGCGGACAGGGGGCTGGAATCAGCCCCAGCATTTT.

This clonotype was seen at least ten times. The rearrangement links TRBV18 to TRBJ1-1; 7 bases agree with TRBD1. There are 16 residues in the CDR3. V lost 2 bases and J lost 1; bases outside the gene matches: 7. Per the germline V gene, CDR1 is KGHSH and CDR2 is LQKENI. CDR3 bases: TGTGCCAGCTCACCAGGTGTCCAGGGGGGGAACACTGAAGCTTTCTTT. This gives the protein CASSPGVQGGNTEAFF.

This clonotype was counted many times. The chain employs TRBV6-6 and TRBJ2-3; no firm D call. Germline V gene lookup returns CDR1 MNHNY and CDR2 SVGAGI (reference sequence). CDR3 length: 18 amino acids. V was clipped by 4 bases and J by 1 base, with 21 bases between them. Here the CDR3 DNA reads TGTGCCAGCAGTTCTCCCCTGGGGTATCAACCTGGCACAGATACGCAGTATTTT. Its translation: CASSSPLGYQPGTDTQYF.

This clonotype has just a few counts. This chain uses TRBV4-2 with TRBJ2-7; TRBD1 matches 9 bases. V lost 3 bases and J lost 5; bases outside the gene matches: 11. Looked up from germline, CDR1 is LGHNA and CDR2 is YNFKEQ. The CDR3 length is 16 residues. CDR3 coding DNA: TGTGCCAGCAGCCATCGAAATTCAGGACAGGGGAACGAGCAGTACTTC. Its translation is CASSHRNSGQGNEQYF.

This rearrangement joins TRBV10-3 to TRBJ1-3; TRBD1 aligns across 9 bases. In germline, CDR1 is ENHRY, CDR2 SYGVKD. Unmatched junction bases numbered 6, after V lost 5 bases and J lost 4 bases. The CDR3 length is 15 residues. The CDR3 is CAISNTGTGGNTIYF. Written as DNA, the CDR3 is TGTGCCATCAGTAATACCGGGACAGGGGGAAACACCATATATTTT.

In this sample, this clonotype turned up many times. This chain joins TRBV29-1 and TRBJ2-5, with D uncertain. This CDR3 region has 15 residues. Looked up from germline, CDR1 is SQVTM and CDR2 is ANQGSEA. V was pared by 6 bases and J by 2 bases, with 19 bases between. CDR3 amino acids: CSVTAPTALQETQYF. CDR3 nucleotides: TGCAGCGTCACCGCCCCCACAGCGCTACAAGAGACCCAGTACTTC.

This clonotype was seen at least ten times. The chain recombines TRBV13 with TRBJ2-4; D is possibly TRBD1 (7 bases). V was shortened by 6 bases and J by 4 bases, with 16 bases between the two germline ends. Germline V gene data show CDR1 as PRHDT and CDR2 as FYEKMQ (reference sequence). The CDR3 spans 15 residues. The chain's CDR3 is CASSPHGGQKNIQYF. CDR3 sequence (DNA): TGTGCCAGCAGTCCCCACGGGGGACAGAAAAACATTCAGTACTTC.

This clonotype occurred a few times. V usage is TRBV15 and J usage is TRBJ2-3; D unclear. From germline, CDR1 is LNHNV and CDR2 YYDKDF (reference sequence). V gave up 3 bases and J gave up 0 bases, with 4 bases separating them. The CDR3 has 13 residues. The CDR3 protein is CATSRSSTDTQYF. In DNA form, the CDR3 reads TGTGCCACCAGCAGGTCTAGCACAGATACGCAGTATTTT.

The rearrangement links TRBV12-3 or TRBV12-4 to TRBJ2-5; 11 nucleotides align to TRBD2. CDR3 length equals 16 residues. V lost 3 bases, J lost 4 bases, and 7 bases stayed unmatched. DNA of the CDR3: TGTGCCAGCAGTTTCTTAGCGGGGGGGCCCCGAGAGACCCAGTACTTC. It is translated as CASSFLAGGPRETQYF.

This clonotype came up many times. This chain links TRBV7-9 with TRBJ2-2, with 9 bases identical to TRBD1. This CDR3 spans 13 amino acids. CDR1 is SEHNR, CDR2 FQNEAQ, per germline (reference sequence). Trimming at V came to 5 bases and at J to 6 bases, leaving 1 base not matched to a gene. The CDR3 here is CASSNRGPGELFF. CDR3 coding DNA: TGTGCCAGCAGCAACAGGGGGCCCGGGGAGCTGTTTTTT.

The chain carries TRBV3-1 and TRBJ2-4; either TRBD1 or TRBD2 may fit D (5 bases each). Germline CDR1 reads LGHDT; CDR2 reads YNNKEL (reference sequence). V was pared by 4 bases and J by 0 bases, with 10 bases between. The CDR3 consists of 15 residues. The CDR3 sequence is CASSRGWRAKNIQYF. In DNA form, the CDR3 reads TGTGCCAGCAGCCGGGGGTGGAGAGCCAAAAACATTCAGTACTTC.

This clonotype was observed many times. V and J are TRBV28 and TRBJ1-5, with TRBD1 as a possible D gene (6 bases). Germline assignment: CDR1 MDHEN and CDR2 SYDVKM. The CDR3 consists of 14 residues. V was pared by 6 bases and J by 2 bases, with 11 bases between. The CDR3, as DNA: TGTGCCAGCAGCCCGGACAGCGGCAATCAGCCCCAGCATTTT. It translates to CASSPDSGNQPQHF. Using reference TRBV28 and TRBJ1-5 for the parts outside the CDR3, the full variable domain is DVKVTQSSRYLVKRTGEKVFLECVQDMDHENMFWYRQDPGLGLRLIYFSYDVKMKEKGDIPEGYSVSREKKERFSLILESASTNQTSMYLCASSPDSGNQPQHFGDGTRLSIL.

This clonotype has at least ten counts. The V call is TRBV28, the J call TRBJ2-2; D remains unclear. The germline CDR1 and CDR2 sequences are MDHEN and SYDVKM. The CDR3 runs to 14 residues. V dropped 3 bases and J dropped 5 bases, with 10 bases sitting between them. The CDR3 sequence: CASSFSVTTGELFF. The CDR3 nucleotides read TGTGCCAGCAGTTTTTCCGTGACGACCGGGGAGCTGTTTTTT.

This clonotype has ten or more counts. The chain employs TRBV28 and TRBJ2-3; D remains ambiguous. CDR1 is MDHEN and CDR2 is SYDVKM in the germline V gene. Trimming removed 5 bases at V and 4 bases at J, with 10 bases between. The CDR3 is 13 residues long. CDR3 region: CASSPRLADTQYF. In nucleotides, the CDR3 is TGTGCCAGCAGTCCACGCCTGGCAGATACGCAGTATTTT.

A note on this clonotype: Being one base from a much bigger clone, this may be a read error. The rearrangement joins TRBV29-1 to TRBJ1-2; D is undetermined. This CDR3 is built from 14 residues. The germline V gene encodes CDR1 SQVTM and CDR2 ANQGSEA. Trimming took 3 bases from V and 5 from J, leaving 16 bases between them. The CDR3 bases are TGCAGCGTTGACGGAAGGGCCTTTCCTTATGGCTACACCTTC. Encoded protein: CSVDGRAFPYGYTF.